A selection of T cell receptor beta chains follows, all from one sample in a study of regulatory T cells in long-lasting Graves disease. One entry per CDR3 protein results from TCRdb running MiXCR on the multiplex PCR reads. The sample lists 620,000 or so distinct CDR3 sequences, around 15% occurring once. The same data also contributed to another study, on T cells in Graves' hyperthyroidism and ophthalmopathy.

The source material was peripheral blood mononuclear cells (PBMCs), sampled at new diagnosis, from a patient treated with antithyroid drugs. The receptors here all came from a woman aged 30 to 39 with Graves disease. The CDR3 runs from the conserved cysteine through the conserved F or W. The listing skips clone size in some rows; elsewhere it reads once, few, many or a size class.

size	V	J	CDR3
NA	TRBV19	TRBJ2-7	CASKISGALSYEQYF
many	TRBV20-1	TRBJ2-1	CSAIGPKEQFF
few	TRBV20-1	TRBJ2-1	CSASALSSYDEQFF
NA	TRBV28	TRBJ1-2	CAGNAGTGYGYTF
NA	TRBV24-1	TRBJ2-2	CATSAANTGELFF
many	TRBV2	TRBJ2-3	CASSETDTQYF
many	TRBV7-8	TRBJ2-7	CASTPGTVASGSSGSYEQYF
NA	TRBV18	TRBJ2-3	CASSPLPEGPDTQYF
NA	TRBV24-1	TRBJ2-2	CATSTGTGETGELFF
many	TRBV2	TRBJ2-1	CASSADDNEQFF
few	TRBV5-8	TRBJ2-1	CASSSLTGQSSYNEQFF
many	TRBV28	TRBJ2-7	CASSLRAYEQYF
NA	TRBV28	TRBJ2-1	CASTYGTSGRFTYNKQFF
few	TRBV9	TRBJ1-4	CASSPRSATNEKLFF
few	TRBV15	TRBJ1-5	CATGAPGGFQPQHF
many	TRBV20-1	TRBJ1-1	CSRVSGETEAFF
many	TRBV6-5	TRBJ1-2	CASSYSSDFYGYTF
NA	TRBV20-1	TRBJ1-3	CSARSPGSGNTIYF
many	TRBV3-1	TRBJ2-7	CASSQRIQGINEQYF
many	TRBV6-2/TRBV6-3	TRBJ2-7	CASRSSGTGGYDEQYF
NA	TRBV30	TRBJ1-2	CAWSVTATSGYTF
NA	TRBV28	TRBJ1-2	CASSTPDRASGYTF
many	TRBV20-1	TRBJ2-7	CSASPLGGGSSYEQYF
NA	TRBV19	TRBJ2-1	CASSQTGGADEQFF
few	TRBV10-1	TRBJ2-1	CASSESYGAGTNNEQFF
few	TRBV7-8	TRBJ2-7	CASSLMGDSSYEQYF
many	TRBV11-1	TRBJ1-1	CASSGRAENTEAFF
NA	TRBV9	TRBJ2-7	CASSVGQGLGGEQHF
NA	TRBV6-2/TRBV6-3	TRBJ2-1	CASSSVTGLKADEQFF
many	TRBV20-1	TRBJ2-3	CSASAPALATLNTQYF